The 32 T cell receptor beta chains reported below all come from one sample, sequenced in a study of beta chain features in type 1 diabetes. Expressed TCRB transcripts got sequenced, as all isolated RNA was reverse transcribed. Using immunoSEQ multiplex PCR, the repertoire was profiled, and TCRdb retains in-frame clones only, with some absent. The table shows over 300,000 clones, with around 8.5% occurring only once. For these TCRs, the target antigens are not known. Regarding the study as a whole: TCRB CDR3s from Type 1 diabetes patients were moderately but significantly shorter in all four CD4+ subsets.

What was sequenced was central memory CD4+ T cells from blood. The receptors were gathered from a man in his thirties or forties with type 1 diabetes.

The chain carries TRBV5-1 and TRBJ2-3; D is perhaps TRBD2 (5 bases). Germline values: CDR1 SGHRS, CDR2 YFSETQ. This CDR3 is built from 15 residues. The V gene lost 6 bases and the J gene lost 2 bases, with 16 bases spanning the gap. The CDR3: CASNPGLAYTDTQYF. The CDR3 DNA follows: TGCGCCAGCAACCCTGGCCTAGCCTACACAGATACGCAGTATTTT. The full variable domain, with the rest looked up from reference TRBV5-1 and TRBJ2-3, is KAGVTQTPRYLIKTRGQQVTLSCSPISGHRSVSWYQQTPGQGLQFLFEYFSETQRNKGNFPGRFSGRQFSNSRSEMNVSTLELGDSALYLCASNPGLAYTDTQYFGPGTRLTVL.

In its sample, this clone was seen a few times. The J gene is TRBJ2-3, the V gene TRBV5-4, with 12 bases that match TRBD2. J gave up 4 bases and V 3 bases, and 9 bases lay outside the gene matches. In germline, CDR1 is SGHNT, CDR2 YYREEE (reference sequence). This CDR3 is 17 amino acids long. CDR3: CASSSKLAGGLADTQYF. The CDR3 coding sequence is TGTGCCAGCAGCTCCAAACTAGCGGGGGGCCTCGCAGATACGCAGTATTTT.

The chain recombines TRBV7-9 with TRBJ2-2, with 11 bases fitting TRBD2. The CDR3 is made up of 19 amino acids. The germline V gene encodes CDR1 SEHNR and CDR2 FQNEAQ (reference sequence). V was clipped by 6 bases and J by 1 base; unmatched bases: 13. The CDR3 nucleotides read TGTGCCAGCAGACCCAGGCTAGCGGGGGGAGACAAGAACACCGGGGAGCTGTTTTTT. This translates into CASRPRLAGGDKNTGELFF.

This clone has only a few counts. This chain joins TRBV7-2 and TRBJ2-3, with D uncertain. The germline CDR1 and CDR2 sequences are SGHTA and FQGNSA. The CDR3 contains 15 residues. The V gene lost 0 bases and the J gene lost 2 bases, with 9 bases spanning the gap. CDR3 amino acids: CASSLAFQTTDTQYF. The CDR3 coding sequence is TGTGCCAGCAGCTTAGCCTTCCAAACCACAGATACGCAGTATTTT.

In this sample, this clone turned up many times. The V call is TRBV6-5, the J call TRBJ1-4; D unresolved. Germline V gene data show CDR1 as MNHEY and CDR2 as SVGAGI. The CDR3 contains 15 residues. Deletions cut 5 bases from V and 0 bases from J, with 10 bases between. The CDR3, as DNA: TGTGCCAGCAGTCGGGCGTGGACAACTAATGAAAAACTGTTTTTT. The encoded protein is CASSRAWTTNEKLFF.

This clone was detected ten times or more. The rearrangement joins TRBV2 to TRBJ1-2, with a possible D match to TRBD1 (6 bases). With 6 bases removed from V and 1 base from J, the gap between germline ends came to 9 bases. Germline V gene lookup returns CDR1 SNHLY and CDR2 FYNNEI. This CDR3 has 13 residues. The CDR3 loop reads CASRADSNYGYTF. DNA of the CDR3: TGTGCCAGCAGAGCGGACAGTAACTATGGCTACACCTTC.

The chain joins TRBV9 to TRBJ2-1, with a tentative D call TRBD1 (7 bases). Germline V CDR1 and CDR2: SGDLS, YYNGEE. This CDR3 has 16 amino acids. V was pared by 1 base and J by 4 bases, with 15 bases between. DNA for the CDR3: TGTGCCAGCAGCGTATCGGGACAGCTAGCGTACAATGAGCAGTTCTTC. It translates to CASSVSGQLAYNEQFF.

This clone has more than one count but fewer than ten. The chain joins TRBV28 to TRBJ2-1; a possible D gene is TRBD2 (5 bases). Germline V gives CDR1 MDHEN, CDR2 SYDVKM. The CDR3 spans 14 residues. Trimming took off 6 bases at V and 0 bases at J, with 9 bases between the two ends. The CDR3 DNA sequence: TGTGCCAGCAGAACCCGGGGCTCCTACAATGAGCAGTTCTTC. Encoded protein: CASRTRGSYNEQFF. The entire variable domain, with the rest obtained from reference TRBV28 and TRBJ2-1, is as follows: DVKVTQSSRYLVKRTGEKVFLECVQDMDHENMFWYRQDPGLGLRLIYFSYDVKMKEKGDIPEGYSVSREKKERFSLILESASTNQTSMYLCASRTRGSYNEQFFGPGTRLTVL.

V and J are TRBV7-2 and TRBJ2-5; TRBD2 matches at 13 bases. Germline CDR1 SGHTA, CDR2 FQGNSA. This CDR3 has 15 amino acids. The V and J ends lost 10 bases and 1 base, in that order; junction bases with no gene match: 6. In DNA, the CDR3 is TGTGCCACTGCCGGACTAGCGGGGGCCCAAGAGACCCAGTACTTC. The encoded protein is CATAGLAGAQETQYF.

In regard to this clone: This CDR3 is also generated by other DNA sequences in the sample. This chain links TRBV29-1 with TRBJ2-2, with 9 bases that match TRBD1. J lost 0 bases, V lost 7 bases, and 3 bases had no gene match. This CDR3 comprises 14 residues. The germline gives CDR1 SQVTM, CDR2 ANQGSEA. In nucleotides, the CDR3 is TGCAGCGCTCGACAGGGGGCGAACACCGGGGAGCTGTTTTTT. Protein sequence: CSARQGANTGELFF.

The table lists this clone with a few counts. This rearrangement joins TRBV5-6 to TRBJ2-5; weak D call: TRBD1 (6 bases). The CDR3 has 16 residues. V was cut by 3 bases and J by 1 base, with 16 bases left in between. In germline, CDR1 is SGHDT, CDR2 YYEEEE. The chain's CDR3 is CASSSQGRKGQETQYF. The CDR3 DNA is TGTGCCAGCAGCTCACAGGGAAGGAAGGGCCAAGAGACCCAGTACTTC.

There are a few counts of this clone. V is TRBV29-1 and J is TRBJ2-3; 11 bases fit TRBD2. The CDR3 has 16 amino acids. CDR1 is SQVTM, CDR2 ANQGSEA, per germline. The V segment lost 7 bases and the J segment 1 base; nucleotides outside the gene matches: 10. The CDR3 sequence is CSAPSGGLSGTDTQYF. Here the CDR3 DNA reads TGCAGCGCCCCTAGCGGGGGGCTTTCTGGCACAGATACGCAGTATTTT.

This clone was seen a few times. V is TRBV30 and J is TRBJ2-6, with D possibly TRBD1 on 5 matching bases. V lost 0 bases to trimming and J lost 4 bases, with 10 bases between them. Germline CDR1 and CDR2: GTSNPN and SVGIG (reference sequence). The CDR3 length is 15 residues. For the CDR3, the DNA is TGTGCCTGGAGTGTACCAGGGTTCGGGGCCAACGTCCTGACTTTC. Protein sequence: CAWSVPGFGANVLTF.

This clone occurred a few times. The J gene is TRBJ2-1, the V gene TRBV19; D is perhaps TRBD2 (5 bases). Germline CDR1 and CDR2: LNHDA and SQIVND (reference sequence). The CDR3 extends over 14 amino acids. Trimming took off 5 bases at V and 6 bases at J, with 14 bases between the two ends. The CDR3 spells CASSWKIASNEQFF. For the CDR3, the DNA is TGTGCCAGTAGTTGGAAAATAGCGTCCAATGAGCAGTTCTTC.

The chain recombines TRBV19 with TRBJ1-2, with TRBD1 identical over 10 bases. This CDR3 has 13 residues. Losses at the gene ends were 7 bases for V and 6 bases for J; bases not matched to a gene: 5. Germline V gene lookup returns CDR1 LNHDA and CDR2 SQIVND (reference sequence). CDR3 nucleotides: TGTGCCAGTACCGCGACAGGGGGCCATGGCTACACCTTC. Its protein product is CASTATGGHGYTF. Full variable domain (outside the CDR3, taken from reference TRBV19 and TRBJ1-2): DGGITQSPKYLFRKEGQNVTLSCEQNLNHDAMYWYRQDPGQGLRLIYYSQIVNDFQKGDIAEGYSVSREKKESFPLTVTSAQKNPTAFYLCASTATGGHGYTFGSGTRLTVV.

The genes are TRBV27 and TRBJ2-7, with D perhaps matching TRBD1 (5 bases). Between the trimmed V and J ends, which lost 2 bases and 3 bases, there was a span of 11 bases. There are 14 residues in the CDR3. Looked up from germline, CDR1 is MNHEY and CDR2 is SMNVEV (reference sequence). CDR3 residues: CASSLQGWSYEQYF. CDR3 bases: TGTGCCAGCAGTTTACAGGGCTGGAGCTACGAGCAGTACTTC.

CDR3 amino acids: CASSLGGSTGELFF. For the CDR3, the DNA is TGTGCCAGCAGCTTAGGAGGCTCAACCGGGGAGCTGTTTTTT. The chain is built from TRBV7-2 and TRBJ2-2, with D uncertain. The CDR3 consists of 14 residues. With 1 base removed from V and 5 bases from J, the gap between germline ends came to 8 bases. CDR1 is SGHTA, CDR2 FQGNSA, per germline.

This clone was picked up a small number of times. The gene calls are TRBV7-2 and TRBJ1-4; D gene uncertain. The CDR3 has 15 residues. V was cut by 1 base and J by 3 bases, with 9 bases left in between. In germline, CDR1 is SGHTA, CDR2 FQGNSA. The CDR3 sequence is CASSLVASPNEKLFF. CDR3 DNA sequence: TGTGCCAGCAGCTTAGTCGCCAGTCCTAATGAAAAACTGTTTTTT. The variable domain in full, with the rest retrieved from reference TRBV7-2 and TRBJ1-4, is GAGVSQSPSNKVTEKGKDVELRCDPISGHTALYWYRQSLGQGLEFLIYFQGNSAPDKSGLPSDRFSAERTGGSVSTLTIQRTQQEDSAVYLCASSLVASPNEKLFFGSGTQLSVL.

In regard to this clone: Other DNA sequences of this sample code for an identical CDR3. The genes are TRBV5-4 and TRBJ2-3; D is unclear. The V gene's germline CDR1 is SGHNT and CDR2 YYREEE (reference sequence). Trimming pared 5 bases from V and 2 bases from J, leaving 6 bases between. This CDR3 region has 12 residues. CDR3 sequence (DNA): TGTGCCAGCAGTCTTTCCACAGATACGCAGTATTTT. Amino acids: CASSLSTDTQYF.

The chain recombines TRBV28 with TRBJ2-3; 15 nucleotides match TRBD2. The junction had 8 bases not matched to a gene; V was cut back by 5 bases and J by 2 bases. Germline CDR1 reads MDHEN; CDR2 reads SYDVKM. The CDR3 has 18 amino acids. The CDR3 sequence is CASSPTRTSGGATDTQYF. The CDR3 DNA reads as TGTGCCAGCAGTCCTACCCGGACTAGCGGGGGGGCCACAGATACGCAGTATTTT.

V usage is TRBV6-5 and J usage is TRBJ2-1; D ambiguous. CDR1 MNHEY and CDR2 SVGAGI come from the germline V gene. V lost 6 bases, J lost 12 bases, and 15 bases lay in between. The CDR3 is made up of 12 amino acids. This CDR3 is CASSTPLMRQFF. CDR3 in DNA: TGTGCCAGCAGCACCCCCCTAATGAGGCAGTTCTTC.

This clone has just a few counts. The chain joins TRBV18 to TRBJ1-6; unclear D gene. Germline V CDR1 and CDR2: KGHSH, LQKENI. The CDR3 totals 15 residues. V was trimmed by 3 bases and J by 7 bases, leaving 13 bases between them. CDR3: CASSPPGIGNSPLHF. As DNA, the CDR3 is TGTGCCAGCTCACCGCCCGGCATTGGCAATTCACCCCTCCACTTT.

The chain couples TRBV5-1 to TRBJ2-7; weak D call: TRBD2 (5 bases). The germline V gene encodes CDR1 SGHRS and CDR2 YFSETQ. The CDR3 is 12 amino acids. V lost 4 bases to trimming and J lost 0 bases, with 5 bases between them. CDR3 loop: CASSGGSYEQYF. The CDR3 DNA follows: TGCGCCAGCAGCGGAGGCTCCTACGAGCAGTACTTC.

A note on this clone: Additional DNA sequences in this sample encode the identical CDR3. This chain uses TRBV29-1 with TRBJ2-1; 9 bases are shared with TRBD1. After removal of 6 bases from V and 3 bases from J, the junction contained 6 bases not matched to a gene. The CDR3 contains 14 residues. The germline V gene encodes CDR1 SQVTM and CDR2 ANQGSEA. CDR3 in DNA: TGCAGCGTGGACCGGACAGGGGACTACAATGAGCAGTTCTTC. Encoded protein: CSVDRTGDYNEQFF.

This chain joins TRBV25-1 and TRBJ2-7, with TRBD1 identical over 11 bases. The germline gives CDR1 MGHDK, CDR2 SYGVNS. Trimming cost V 6 bases and J 1 base; bases outside gene matches: 2. This CDR3 is built from 14 residues. This chain's CDR3 is CASRGQGGSYEQYF. CDR3 sequence (DNA): TGTGCCAGCAGGGGACAGGGGGGGTCCTACGAGCAGTACTTC.

The J gene is TRBJ2-1, the V gene TRBV29-1, with D possibly being TRBD1 or TRBD2 (5 bases each). The CDR3 contains 18 residues. Trimming took off 5 bases at V and 3 bases at J, with 26 bases between the two ends. Germline CDR1 and CDR2: SQVTM and ANQGSEA. The CDR3 region has the DNA TGCAGCGTTATGGTAGGGACCTACTCGGGGCGTTACTACAATGAGCAGTTCTTC. Translation: CSVMVGTYSGRYYNEQFF.

The V gene is TRBV11-2, the J gene TRBJ2-3; D gene ambiguous. This CDR3 region has 13 residues. The V end lost 4 bases, the J end lost 5 bases, and 10 bases lay between the germline ends. The germline V gene encodes CDR1 SGHAT and CDR2 FQNNGV. Here the CDR3 DNA reads TGTGCCAGCAGCTCTCGCGTCAGAGATACGCAGTATTTT. It yields the protein CASSSRVRDTQYF.

This clone occurred once. V gene TRBV5-1 combines with J gene TRBJ2-2; D unresolved. V lost 2 bases, J lost 2 bases, and 10 bases lay in between. This CDR3 spans 15 amino acids. Germline-derived CDR1 and CDR2 are SGHRS and YFSETQ. The DNA for the CDR3 is TGCGCCAGCAGCTTATTGTCTACAAACACCGGGGAGCTGTTTTTT. The encoded protein is CASSLLSTNTGELFF.

This clone was picked up a small number of times. The genes are TRBV19 and TRBJ2-3; 7 bases are a match to TRBD2. Germline V gives CDR1 LNHDA, CDR2 SQIVND (reference sequence). The J segment lost 1 base and the V segment lost 5 bases, leaving 3 bases of the junction unmatched. The CDR3 spans 14 residues. CDR3 bases: TGTGCCAGTAGTCTAAGCGGGGGCACAGATACGCAGTATTTT. It yields the protein CASSLSGGTDTQYF. Filled out from reference TRBV19 and TRBJ2-3, the complete variable domain reads DGGITQSPKYLFRKEGQNVTLSCEQNLNHDAMYWYRQDPGQGLRLIYYSQIVNDFQKGDIAEGYSVSREKKESFPLTVTSAQKNPTAFYLCASSLSGGTDTQYFGPGTRLTVL.

This clone was observed a handful of times. The rearrangement uses TRBV20-1 and TRBJ1-2; no firm D call. The CDR3 consists of 11 residues. The V gene's germline CDR1 is DFQATT and CDR2 SNEGSKA (reference sequence). CDR3 in amino acids: CSGRRKEGYTF. DNA of the CDR3: TGCAGCGGACGCCGTAAAGAGGGCTACACCTTC.

The V and J genes are TRBV5-6 and TRBJ1-2; D not resolved. The CDR3 contains 16 residues. CDR1 is SGHDT, CDR2 YYEEEE, per germline. V was cut by 0 bases and J by 3 bases, with 15 bases left in between. CDR3 in DNA: TGTGCCAGCAGCTTGGTTCTATCGGTGACTGACTATGGCTACACCTTC. Its protein is CASSLVLSVTDYGYTF.

This clone was detected only a few times. This rearrangement joins TRBV29-1 to TRBJ1-1, with D hard to call. This CDR3 has 9 amino acids. CDR1 SQVTM and CDR2 ANQGSEA come from the germline V gene. V lost 5 bases and J lost 10, with 8 bases in between. CDR3 sequence reads: CSVLDGAFF. In nucleotides, the CDR3 is TGCAGCGTTCTGGACGGAGCTTTCTTT.